This T cell receptor (beta chain) was observed in a study of blood T cells in healthy people across ages. There were healthy Caucasian individuals from Russia, aged roughly 6 to 90, serving as donors. The study's findings and limits: Estimates drawn from one million T cells were deemed to understate diversity.

Primed by a sample-barcoded 5' primer and a J-beta primer mix, a second PCR proceeded for about 7 to 11 cycles. In TCRdb, the 5' RACE reads were re-called with MiXCR into one record per CDR3 protein. The table lists 600,000 or so distinct CDR3 sequences, under 30% of them singletons. The CDR3 runs 15 residues. Trimming took 0 bases from V and 2 from J, leaving 11 bases between them. The germline gives CDR1 SGHDN, CDR2 FVKESK. As for this clonotype: The antigen is not known.

V is TRBV14 and J is TRBJ2-7; unclear D gene. This sequence was found in a woman of 80 years or more in good health. The sequenced sample was blood. The CDR3 DNA follows: TGTGCCAGCAGCCAAGAAGAGGCGCTCCCCTACGAGCAGTACTTC. Its translation is CASSQEEALPYEQYF.